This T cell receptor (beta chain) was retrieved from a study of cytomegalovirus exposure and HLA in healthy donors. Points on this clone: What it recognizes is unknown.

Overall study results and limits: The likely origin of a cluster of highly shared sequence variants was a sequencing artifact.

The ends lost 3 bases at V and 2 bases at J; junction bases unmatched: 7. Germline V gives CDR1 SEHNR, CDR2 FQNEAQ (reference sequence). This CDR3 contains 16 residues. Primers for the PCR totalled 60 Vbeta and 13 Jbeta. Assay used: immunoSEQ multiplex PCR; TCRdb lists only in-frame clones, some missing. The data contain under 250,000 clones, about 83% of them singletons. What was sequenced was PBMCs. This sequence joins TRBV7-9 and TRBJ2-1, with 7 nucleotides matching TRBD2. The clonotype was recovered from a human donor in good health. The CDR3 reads CASSLGRAGTYNEQFF. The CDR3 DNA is TGTGCCAGCAGCTTGGGAAGAGCGGGGACCTACAATGAGCAGTTCTTC.